Given below is one T cell receptor beta chain in context. The CDR3 is made up of 14 amino acids. CDR1 is LNHDA and CDR2 is SQIVND in the germline V gene (reference sequence). V was trimmed by 3 bases and J by 6 bases, leaving 12 bases between them. The sample belongs to a study of blood T cell repertoires in COVID-19. Clones were read by immunoSEQ multiplex PCR, and TCRdb kept only the in-frame ones, dropping some. The table records over 350,000 clones, around nine tenths of them present only once. The source material was peripheral blood. This chain joins TRBV19 and TRBJ1-5, with D perhaps matching TRBD1 (5 bases). The origin of this receptor is a woman aged 25 to 45 with acute or convalescent COVID-19. The CDR3 here is CASSMTGDLQPQHF. Here the CDR3 DNA reads TGTGCCAGTAGTATGACGGGGGATCTTCAGCCCCAGCATTTT.